Presented here are 28 T cell receptor beta chains from one specimen sequenced in a study of early T cells in non-severe SARS-CoV-2 infection. From the 5' RACE reads, TCRdb called clonotypes with MiXCR, one entry per CDR3 protein. The sample lists about 29,000 distinct CDR3 sequences, about 4.5% occurring once. What was sequenced was whole blood. All receptors derive from an adult who was a healthcare worker with PCR-confirmed SARS-CoV-2 infection or an uninfected control (not recorded which).

This clonotype came up a few times. The chain has TRBV6-6 and TRBJ2-7; D is ambiguous. V was trimmed by 6 bases and J by 5 bases, leaving 8 bases between them. Germline V CDR1 and CDR2: MNHNY, SVGAGI (reference sequence). The CDR3 is 11 amino acids. CDR3 loop: CASSPLNEQYF. The CDR3 DNA reads TGTGCCAGCAGCCCTCTTAACGAGCAGTACTTC.

This clonotype was recorded many times. The chain has TRBV15 and TRBJ1-5; D is uncertain. V lost 0 bases and J 1 base, leaving 4 bases between the germline ends. CDR1 is LNHNV, CDR2 YYDKDF, per germline (reference sequence). The CDR3 length is 14 residues. The CDR3: CATSREESNQPQHF. The CDR3 DNA is TGTGCCACCAGCAGAGAGGAGAGCAATCAGCCCCAGCATTTT.

This clonotype was observed many times. V usage is TRBV20-1 and J usage is TRBJ2-1, with TRBD2 matching 7 bases. J gave up 8 bases and V 0 bases, and 22 bases lay outside the gene matches. Per germline, CDR1 DFQATT and CDR2 SNEGSKA (reference sequence). The CDR3 covers 19 residues. The CDR3: CSARDWTSWIVGVFDEQFF. As DNA, the CDR3 is TGCAGTGCTAGAGACTGGACTAGTTGGATCGTCGGAGTGTTCGATGAGCAGTTCTTC.

Many counts were recorded for this clonotype. The genes are TRBV10-1 and TRBJ1-4; TRBD1 might be the D (6 bases). V lost 3 bases and J lost 8, with 13 bases in between. The CDR3 extends over 14 amino acids. Germline V gene data show CDR1 as WNHNN and CDR2 as SYGVQD (reference sequence). The CDR3 protein is CASSDSVTGEKLFF. The CDR3 coding sequence is TGCGCCAGCAGTGACTCCGTTACAGGGGAAAAACTGTTTTTT.

This clonotype was observed many times. This chain links TRBV6-2 or TRBV6-3 with TRBJ2-1; 7 nucleotides align to TRBD2. Germline V gives CDR1 MNHEY, CDR2 SVGEGT. V was pared by 6 bases and J by 0 bases, with 8 bases of the junction left unmatched. This CDR3 comprises 16 residues. CDR3 sequence reads: CASSATTSLSYNEQFF. CDR3 nucleotide sequence: TGTGCCAGCAGCGCGACGACTAGCCTCTCCTACAATGAGCAGTTCTTC.

Many counts were recorded for this clonotype. V is TRBV25-1 and J is TRBJ2-7; 7 nucleotides match TRBD1. The CDR3 sequence is 16 residues long. CDR1 and CDR2 from the germline V gene are MGHDK and SYGVNS. The V segment lost 3 bases and the J segment 6 bases; nucleotides outside the gene matches: 14. The CDR3 reads CASSDPTGAPWSEQYF. The CDR3 DNA sequence: TGTGCCAGCAGTGATCCCACAGGGGCACCATGGAGCGAGCAGTACTTC.

This clonotype was counted at least ten times. The rearrangement uses TRBV30 and TRBJ2-3; 8 nucleotides agree with TRBD2. This CDR3 has 16 amino acids. Trimming cost V 5 bases and J 4 bases; bases outside gene matches: 14. Germline V gene lookup returns CDR1 GTSNPN and CDR2 SVGIG (reference sequence). The CDR3 DNA follows: TGTGCCTGGGGGGAACTTGGAATAGCGGGATCAGATACGCAGTATTTT. This sequence encodes CAWGELGIAGSDTQYF.

This clonotype has at least ten counts. This sequence joins TRBV6-2 or TRBV6-3 and TRBJ2-7; no definite D call. The CDR3 totals 14 residues. Germline CDR1 and CDR2: MNHEY and SVGEGT. V was trimmed by 2 bases and J by 6 bases, leaving 14 bases between them. The CDR3 DNA reads as TGTGCCAGCAGTTACGCGGCGACCATGGGCGAGCAGTACTTC. Amino acid sequence: CASSYAATMGEQYF.

This clonotype was found many times. This chain connects TRBV7-9 to TRBJ2-1; D unresolved. Germline V lookup: CDR1 SEHNR, CDR2 FQNEAQ (reference sequence). The CDR3 sequence is 14 residues long. V gave up 6 bases and J gave up 2 bases, with 11 bases separating them. This CDR3 is CASRGRTTYNEQFF. The DNA of the CDR3 is TGTGCCAGCAGGGGCCGTACTACCTACAATGAGCAGTTCTTC.

In its sample, this clonotype was seen many times. The genes are TRBV6-2 or TRBV6-3 and TRBJ2-1; TRBD2 agrees at 13 bases. This CDR3 comprises 17 residues. CDR1 is MNHEY, CDR2 SVGEGT, per germline. V lost 4 bases to trimming and J lost 6 bases; unmatched junction nucleotides: 9. The CDR3 DNA reads TGTGCCAGCAGTTCAACGGGGGGACTAGCGGGACTCAATGAGCAGTTCTTC. Translating gives CASSSTGGLAGLNEQFF.

This clonotype was seen ten or more times. The chain carries TRBV5-5 and TRBJ1-1, with D possibly matching TRBD1 (5 bases). Trimming shortened V by 4 bases and J by 5 bases, and 12 bases separated the two germline ends. CDR3 length: 13 amino acids. Germline V gene sequence: CDR1 SGHKS, CDR2 YYEKEE (reference sequence). The CDR3 coding sequence is TGTGCCAGCAGCGGAGACTGGGGGACTGAAGCTTTCTTT. Its protein product is CASSGDWGTEAFF.

This chain uses TRBV3-1 with TRBJ2-2; 9 bases fit TRBD1. The germline CDR1 and CDR2 sequences are LGHDT and YNNKEL (reference sequence). The ends lost 6 bases at V and 5 bases at J; junction bases unmatched: 7. This CDR3 has 15 amino acids. CDR3: CASRRRDRDTGELFF. CDR3 DNA: TGTGCCAGCAGGCGGCGGGACAGGGATACCGGGGAGCTGTTTTTT.

This clonotype was counted ten times or more. This chain connects TRBV30 to TRBJ1-1; D gene ambiguous. CDR3 size: 11 residues. Germline V gene sequence: CDR1 GTSNPN, CDR2 SVGIG (reference sequence). V lost 5 bases to trimming and J lost 1 base, with 5 bases between them. The CDR3 sequence is CAWEQNTEAFF. DNA for the CDR3: TGTGCCTGGGAGCAGAACACTGAAGCTTTCTTT.

Many counts were recorded for this clonotype. CDR3 bases: TGTGCCAGCAGATTCGGGACAGTGACTTACAATGAGCAGTTCTTC. Its translation is CASRFGTVTYNEQFF. The V call is TRBV27, the J call TRBJ2-1; 7 bases are a match to TRBD1. The ends lost 6 bases at V and 4 bases at J; junction bases unmatched: 9. This CDR3 spans 15 amino acids. Germline CDR1 MNHEY, CDR2 SMNVEV (reference sequence).

This clonotype was observed at least ten times. This chain links TRBV6-5 with TRBJ1-2; no clear D gene. Trimming left V 6 bases short and J 8 bases short, with 19 bases between. CDR3 length: 14 amino acids. The germline CDR1 and CDR2 sequences are MNHEY and SVGAGI. The CDR3 protein is CASSGGSERRGYTF. CDR3 DNA sequence: TGTGCCAGCAGCGGCGGGTCCGAAAGGCGGGGCTACACCTTC.

This clonotype was counted many times. The DNA for the CDR3 is TGTGCCAGCAGCGTTGGCAGGGGTCTTTACAATGAGCAGTTCTTC. This sequence encodes CASSVGRGLYNEQFF. The chain recombines TRBV9 with TRBJ2-1, with D maybe TRBD1 (6 bases). Trimming pared 2 bases from V and 4 bases from J, leaving 13 bases between. Germline CDR1 SGDLS, CDR2 YYNGEE. There are 15 residues in the CDR3.

The V gene is TRBV7-2, the J gene TRBJ2-3, with D unresolved. This CDR3 is 16 amino acids long. Trimming took 2 bases from V and 0 from J, leaving 12 bases between them. The germline V gene encodes CDR1 SGHTA and CDR2 FQGNSA. DNA for the CDR3: TGTGCCAGCAGCTTATGGGGTACGACAAGCACAGATACGCAGTATTTT. The encoded protein is CASSLWGTTSTDTQYF. Combining the CDR3 with reference TRBV7-2 and TRBJ2-3 gives the whole variable domain GAGVSQSPSNKVTEKGKDVELRCDPISGHTALYWYRQSLGQGLEFLIYFQGNSAPDKSGLPSDRFSAERTGGSVSTLTIQRTQQEDSAVYLCASSLWGTTSTDTQYFGPGTRLTVL.

This chain uses TRBV11-2 with TRBJ2-5; 8 positions match TRBD2. Germline assignment: CDR1 SGHAT and CDR2 FQNNGV. V was clipped by 1 base and J by 4 bases; unmatched bases: 2. The CDR3 covers 14 residues. DNA of the CDR3: TGTGCCAGCAGCTTAGGGAGCGGGAGAGAGACCCAGTACTTC. It codes for CASSLGSGRETQYF. Full variable domain (missing parts from reference TRBV11-2 and TRBJ2-5): EAGVAQSPRYKIIEKRQSVAFWCNPISGHATLYWYQQILGQGPKLLIQFQNNGVVDDSQLPKDRFSAERLKGVDSTLKIQPAKLEDSAVYLCASSLGSGRETQYFGPGTRLLVL.

This clonotype was observed a handful of times. The V gene is TRBV12-3 or TRBV12-4, the J gene TRBJ2-3; TRBD2 aligns across 13 bases. The CDR3 spans 15 residues. Trimming cost V 6 bases and J 4 bases; bases outside gene matches: 4. CDR3 in amino acids: CASSAGTSGADTQYF. CDR3 sequence (DNA): TGTGCCAGCAGCGCCGGGACTAGCGGGGCAGATACGCAGTATTTT.

With respect to this clonotype: This may be a read error: a much more frequent sequence differs by one nucleotide. This chain connects TRBV30 to TRBJ2-7; unclear D gene. The CDR3 has 11 residues. The V gene's germline CDR1 is GTSNPN and CDR2 SVGIG (reference sequence). Here the CDR3 DNA reads TGTGCCTGGATTGATTCTACAGTTTTGGCCTTC. Protein: CAWIDSTVLAF.

This clonotype has just a few counts. V is TRBV28 and J is TRBJ2-1, with D perhaps given as TRBD1 or TRBD2 (5 bases each). V lost 7 bases and J lost 6, with 16 bases in between. The CDR3 consists of 14 residues. Germline-derived CDR1 and CDR2 are MDHEN and SYDVKM. The CDR3 loop is CASNLGTLRNEQFF. CDR3 nucleotide sequence: TGTGCCAGCAACCTGGGGACCCTCCGCAATGAGCAGTTCTTC.

This clonotype was counted ten times or more. The CDR3: CASSFGLNGYTF. As DNA, the CDR3 is TGTGCCAGCAGCTTTGGGCTCAATGGCTACACCTTC. The V call is TRBV7-9, the J call TRBJ1-2; D gene unclear. The germline V gene encodes CDR1 SEHNR and CDR2 FQNEAQ (reference sequence). V lost 3 bases and J 6 bases, leaving 8 bases between the germline ends. This CDR3 spans 12 amino acids.

The chain recombines TRBV12-5 with TRBJ1-6; TRBD1 is a possible D gene (6 bases). The V end lost 1 base, the J end lost 8 bases, and 6 bases lay between the germline ends. Germline V gives CDR1 LGHNT, CDR2 FRNRAP. The CDR3 covers 13 residues. The CDR3 is CASGLAGDSPLHF. CDR3 nucleotide sequence: TGTGCTAGTGGTTTGGCAGGGGATTCACCCCTCCACTTT.

This clonotype was observed a few times. This sequence joins TRBV12-3 or TRBV12-4 and TRBJ1-1; unclear D gene. Deletions cut 8 bases from V and 3 bases from J, with 10 bases between. The CDR3 runs to 12 residues. CDR3 residues: CASGRQDTEAFF. CDR3 nucleotides: TGTGCCAGCGGAAGACAAGACACTGAAGCTTTCTTT.

The chain combines TRBV7-6 with TRBJ1-1; a weak D match, TRBD1 (5 bases). The CDR3 runs to 12 residues. V was trimmed by 4 bases and J by 5 bases, leaving 8 bases between them. Germline CDR1 and CDR2: SGHVS and FNYEAQ. The CDR3 protein is CASSSRGTEAFF. The CDR3 region has the DNA TGTGCCAGCAGCTCACGGGGGACTGAAGCTTTCTTT.

Ten or more counts support this clonotype. The V and J genes are TRBV7-9 and TRBJ1-1, with a possible D match to TRBD1 (6 bases). V was shortened by 6 bases and J by 11 bases, with 16 bases between the two germline ends. The CDR3 runs 12 residues. Germline CDR1 SEHNR, CDR2 FQNEAQ (reference sequence). The CDR3 loop reads CASSPQGTVAFF. Here the CDR3 DNA reads TGTGCCAGCAGTCCACAGGGTACGGTGGCTTTCTTT.

This chain joins TRBV4-2 and TRBJ2-7, with D uncertain. The CDR3 sequence is 14 residues long. Trimming removed 4 bases from V and 6 bases from J, with 16 bases in between. Looked up from germline, CDR1 is LGHNA and CDR2 is YNFKEQ. CDR3 nucleotides: TGTGCCAGCAGCCCCCTCGGTGTAGCTGCCGAGCAGTACTTC. Translation gives CASSPLGVAAEQYF.

This clonotype showed up many times. The chain employs TRBV30 and TRBJ1-4; D perhaps matches TRBD1 (6 bases). Germline V gives CDR1 GTSNPN, CDR2 SVGIG (reference sequence). The CDR3 consists of 15 residues. With 2 bases removed from V and 1 base from J, the gap between germline ends came to 11 bases. CDR3 loop: CAWSSQGGTNEKLFF. DNA for the CDR3: TGTGCCTGGAGTTCACAGGGAGGAACTAATGAAAAACTGTTTTTT.